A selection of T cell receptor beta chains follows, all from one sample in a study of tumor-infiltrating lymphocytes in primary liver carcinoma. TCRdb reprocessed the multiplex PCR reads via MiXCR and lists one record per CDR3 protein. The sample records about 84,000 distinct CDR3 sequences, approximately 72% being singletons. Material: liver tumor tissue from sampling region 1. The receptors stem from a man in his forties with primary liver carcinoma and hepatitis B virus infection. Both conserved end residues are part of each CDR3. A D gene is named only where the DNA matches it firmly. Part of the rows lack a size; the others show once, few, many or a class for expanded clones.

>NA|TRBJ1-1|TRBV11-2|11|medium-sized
CASRQNTEAFF
TGTGCCAGCAGACAGAACACTGAAGCTTTCTTT
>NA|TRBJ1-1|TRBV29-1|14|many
CSVTYQTPNTEAFF
TGCAGCGTCACCTACCAGACCCCGAACACTGAAGCTTTCTTT
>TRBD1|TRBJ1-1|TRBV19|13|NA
CASSTGTAFGAFF
TGTGCCAGTAGTACCGGGACAGCCTTTGGGGCTTTCTTT
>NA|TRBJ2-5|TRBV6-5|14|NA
CGSSYLGRAETQYF
TGTGGCAGCAGTTACTTGGGCAGGGCTGAGACCCAGTACTTC
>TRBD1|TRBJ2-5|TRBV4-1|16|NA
CVSSRRDRDIGGTQYF
TGCGTCAGCAGCCGTCGGGACAGGGATATAGGAGGGACCCAGTACTTC
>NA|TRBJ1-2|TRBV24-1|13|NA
CATSVGGVGGYTF
TGTGCCACCAGTGTCGGGGGAGTTGGTGGCTACACCTTC
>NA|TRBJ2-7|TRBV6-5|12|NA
CASSSGAYEQYF
TGTGCCAGCAGCTCAGGTGCCTACGAGCAGTACTTC
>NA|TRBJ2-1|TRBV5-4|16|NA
CASSSDGDSSYNEQFF
TGTGCCAGCAGCTCCGATGGGGATTCCTCCTACAATGAGCAGTTCTTC
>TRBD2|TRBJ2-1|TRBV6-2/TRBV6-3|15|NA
CASDYASGGYNGQFF
TGTGCCAGCGATTACGCTAGCGGAGGATACAATGGGCAGTTCTTC
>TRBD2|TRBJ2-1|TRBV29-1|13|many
CSATSGRTNEQFF
TGCAGCGCCACTAGCGGGAGGACGAATGAGCAGTTCTTC
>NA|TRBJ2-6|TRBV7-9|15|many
CASSLAGAGANVLTF
TGTGCCAGCAGCTTAGCGGGGGCTGGGGCCAACGTCCTGACTTTC
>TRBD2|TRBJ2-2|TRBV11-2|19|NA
CAGSSTTSGRAALHGELLF
TGTGCCGGCAGCTCGACGACTAGCGGGAGGGCCGCCTTACACGGGGAGCTGTTGTTT
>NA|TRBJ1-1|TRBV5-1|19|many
CASSSPKDLNKLKLPEAFF
TGCGCCAGCAGCTCCCCGAAGGATTTGAACAAGCTGAAACTCCCTGAAGCTTTCTTT
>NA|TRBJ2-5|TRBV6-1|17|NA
CVSSASTGVNRQETQYF
TGTGTCAGCAGCGCTAGCACGGGGGTGAACCGCCAAGAGACCCAGTACTTC
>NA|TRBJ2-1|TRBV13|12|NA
CARSLEGFEQFF
TGTGCCAGAAGCTTAGAGGGGTTTGAGCAGTTCTTC
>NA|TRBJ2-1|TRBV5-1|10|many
CASGQHEQFF
TGCGCCAGCGGGCAGCACGAGCAGTTCTTC
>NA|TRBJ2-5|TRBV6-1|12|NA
CASSESWETQYF
TGTGCTAGCAGTGAGAGTTGGGAGACCCAGTACTTC
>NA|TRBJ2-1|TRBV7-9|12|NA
CASSSRGGEQFF
TGTGCCAGCAGCTCTCGGGGTGGTGAGCAGTTCTTC
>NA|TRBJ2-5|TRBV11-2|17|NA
CASSLGALSRFQETQSF
TGTGCCAGCAGCTTAGGAGCCTTGTCCAGGTTTCAAGAGACCCAGTCCTTC
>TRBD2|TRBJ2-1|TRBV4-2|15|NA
CASSQEDAGVGEQFF
TGTGCCAGCAGTCAAGAGGATGCGGGGGTGGGTGAGCAGTTCTTC
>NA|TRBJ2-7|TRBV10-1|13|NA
CATSSHGTAEQYF
TGCGCCACCTCTTCCCACGGGACGGCCGAGCAATACTTC
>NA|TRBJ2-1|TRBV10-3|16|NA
CVISESEGLGDNEQLF
TGTGTCATCAGTGAGTCGGAAGGGCTTGGGGACAATGAGCAGTTATTC
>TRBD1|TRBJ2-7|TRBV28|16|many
CASRPTRGPTSYEQYF
TGTGCCAGCAGACCGACCAGGGGGCCCACCTCCTACGAGCAGTACTTC
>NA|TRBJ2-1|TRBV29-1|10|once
CSVSATQQFF
TGCAGCGTTAGCGCTACTCAACAGTTCTTC
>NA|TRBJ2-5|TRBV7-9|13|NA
CASSLNVQETWYF
TGTGCAAGCAGCTTAAATGTACAAGAGACCTGGTACTTC
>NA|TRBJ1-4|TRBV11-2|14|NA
CTCSLEVGDEKLYF
TGTACCTGCAGCTTAGAGGTTGGGGACGAAAAACTGTATTTT
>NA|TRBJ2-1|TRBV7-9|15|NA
CASSSLARGPYEQFF
TGTGCCAGCAGCTCCTTAGCGCGAGGGCCCTATGAGCAGTTCTTC
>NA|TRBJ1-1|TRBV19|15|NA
CASSKDRVVNTEAFF
TGTGCCAGTAGTAAAGACCGGGTGGTGAACACTGAAGCTTTCTTT
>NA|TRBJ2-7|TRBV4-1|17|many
CASSQSPGTPRVGEQYF
TGCGCCAGCAGCCAGAGTCCCGGGACACCTCGGGTCGGGGAGCAGTACTTC
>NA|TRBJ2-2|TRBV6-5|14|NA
CASSISRGTGELFF
TGTGCCAGCAGTATCTCTCGGGGCACCGGGGAGCTGTTTTTT
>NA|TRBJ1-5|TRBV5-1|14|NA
CASSYGGRGQPQHF
TGCGCCAGCAGCTATGGGGGCAGGGGTCAGCCCCAGCATTTT
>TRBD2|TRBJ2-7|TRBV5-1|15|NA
CASSEASGGVYEQYF
TGCGCCAGTAGCGAGGCTAGCGGGGGTGTCTACGAGCAGTACTTC
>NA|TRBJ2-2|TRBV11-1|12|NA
CASSSNTGELYF
TGTGCCAGCAGCTCGAACACCGGGGAACTGTATTTT
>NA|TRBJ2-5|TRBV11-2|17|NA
CVSSLVSEDSRQETQYF
TGTGTCAGCAGCTTAGTCAGTGAGGACAGTCGGCAAGAGACCCAGTACTTC
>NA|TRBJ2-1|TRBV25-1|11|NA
CASCVGDRQFF
TGTGCTAGCTGTGTAGGGGATCGGCAGTTCTTC